Below, 2 T cell receptor beta chains from the same sample are listed, as sequenced in a study of blood T cell repertoires in COVID-19. The assay was immunoSEQ multiplex PCR, and TCRdb's table has in-frame clones only and misses some. The sample consists of 40,000 or so clones, almost 90% of them appearing once. The sequenced sample was peripheral blood. Receptors were obtained from a human donor in a cohort sampled during active COVID-19.

The chain carries TRBV6-5 and TRBJ2-7, with D perhaps TRBD1 (6 bases). Germline values: CDR1 MNHEY, CDR2 SVGAGI. V gave up 4 bases and J gave up 2 bases, with 12 bases separating them. This CDR3 spans 14 amino acids. This CDR3 reads CASSSTGRAYEQYF. CDR3 nucleotides: TGTGCCAGCAGTTCGACAGGTAGGGCCTACGAGCAGTACTTC.

The V call is TRBV5-1, the J call TRBJ2-7, with 15 bases aligning to TRBD2. Germline-derived CDR1 and CDR2 are SGHRS and YFSETQ. The length of the CDR3 is 17 residues. With V trimmed by 4 bases and J by 3 bases, 8 bases remained unmatched. This CDR3 is CASSIIGLAGGFYEQYF. The DNA of the CDR3 is TGCGCCAGCAGCATAATTGGACTAGCGGGGGGGTTCTACGAGCAGTACTTC.